The 14 T cell receptor beta chains reported below all come from one sample, sequenced in a study of blood T cell repertoires in COVID-19. The repertoire was sequenced with immunoSEQ multiplex PCR; TCRdb's copy has only in-frame clones and lacks some. This table holds 200,000 to 250,000 clones, 90% to 95% found once. Sequencing input: peripheral blood. The receptors derive from a man aged 25-45 years with acute or convalescent COVID-19.

The chain couples TRBV7-9 to TRBJ1-6; 7 nucleotides line up with TRBD1. V shed 4 bases and J 6 bases; nucleotides not matched to a gene: 9. Germline assignment: CDR1 SEHNR and CDR2 FQNEAQ (reference sequence). The CDR3 has 16 residues. The CDR3 region has the DNA TGTGCCAGCAGCTCGGACAGGCCCGTTTTTAATTCACCCCTCCACTTT. This gives the protein CASSSDRPVFNSPLHF.

The V gene is TRBV28, the J gene TRBJ2-7, with TRBD2 as a possible D gene (6 bases). Trimming cost V 7 bases and J 0 bases, with 16 bases left between them. The CDR3 loop spans 15 amino acids. Germline CDR1 is MDHEN and CDR2 is SYDVKM. In DNA, the CDR3 is TGTGCCAGCACCTCCCCGGAGGGGTACTCCTACGAGCAGTACTTC. It is translated as CASTSPEGYSYEQYF.

The chain links TRBV28 to TRBJ1-2, with D uncertain. Germline values: CDR1 MDHEN, CDR2 SYDVKM. The CDR3 runs 10 residues. V lost 11 bases and J lost 3, with 7 bases in between. The CDR3 coding sequence is TGTGCCCCAGAGGACTATGGCTACACCTTC. Amino acid sequence: CAPEDYGYTF.

The rearrangement links TRBV7-3 to TRBJ2-5; maybe TRBD1 (5 bases). The germline gives CDR1 SGHTA, CDR2 FQGTGA. The length of the CDR3 is 15 residues. Trimming pared 1 base from V and 5 bases from J, leaving 14 bases between. The chain's CDR3 is CASSLRQFPSETQYF. The CDR3 DNA reads as TGTGCCAGCAGCTTAAGACAGTTTCCATCGGAGACCCAGTACTTC.

This chain connects TRBV7-9 to TRBJ1-1; the D is unclear. This CDR3 comprises 16 residues. The germline gives CDR1 SEHNR, CDR2 FQNEAQ (reference sequence). The V end was cut by 1 base, the J end by 4 bases, with 16 bases between. CDR3 loop: CASSLGNRDVITEAFF. CDR3 DNA sequence: TGTGCCAGCAGCTTAGGAAACAGAGATGTGATCACTGAAGCTTTCTTT.

This chain uses TRBV19 with TRBJ1-2; unclear D gene. Deletions cut 6 bases from V and 0 bases from J, with 14 bases between. The CDR3 contains 15 residues. Germline V gene data show CDR1 as LNHDA and CDR2 as SQIVND (reference sequence). The CDR3 DNA reads as TGTGCCAGTAGGATCGATTCTCGAGCTAACTATGGCTACACCTTC. Translating it yields CASRIDSRANYGYTF.

This clone was seen only once. This chain joins TRBV5-8 and TRBJ2-1; D remains unclear. The germline gives CDR1 SGHTS, CDR2 YDEGEE. CDR3 length equals 17 residues. Trimming removed 4 bases from V and 4 bases from J, with 21 bases in between. The CDR3 spells CASSVLFDPVRYNEQFF. The CDR3 region has the DNA TGTGCCAGCAGCGTCTTATTCGATCCCGTGAGATACAATGAGCAGTTCTTC.

In this sample, this clone turned up once. The chain carries TRBV3-1 (or the pseudogene TRBV3-2) and TRBJ2-5, with a tentative D call TRBD1 (5 bases). Germline lookup yields CDR1 LGHDT and CDR2 YNNKEL (reference sequence). The CDR3 spans 14 residues. Trimming cost V 1 base and J 5 bases, with 11 bases left between them. The CDR3 DNA follows: TGTGCCAGCAGCCAAGGGGGTGCAGGGGAGACCCAGTACTTC. Its translation is CASSQGGAGETQYF.

This chain uses TRBV5-1 with TRBJ2-3, with D possibly being TRBD1 (5 bases). This CDR3 comprises 15 residues. V was clipped by 1 base and J by 3 bases, with 12 bases between them. CDR1 is SGHRS and CDR2 is YFSETQ in the germline V gene. The DNA of the CDR3 is TGCGCCAGCAGCTTGAGTCTACAGGATACAGATACGCAGTATTTT. It translates to CASSLSLQDTDTQYF.

The rearrangement joins TRBV5-8 to TRBJ2-3; no clear D gene. The germline gives CDR1 SGHTS, CDR2 YDEGEE. The V and J ends lost 7 bases and 5 bases respectively, with 14 bases between them. The CDR3 length is 13 residues. The chain's CDR3 is CASYTLPLDTQYF. The CDR3 DNA is TGTGCCAGCTACACCCTTCCTTTAGATACGCAGTATTTT. Supplemented by reference TRBV5-8 and TRBJ2-3, the full variable domain reads EAGVTQSPTHLIKTRGQQATLRCSPISGHTSVYWYQQALGLGLQFLLWYDEGEERNRGNFPPRFSGRQFPNYSSELNVNALELEDSALYLCASYTLPLDTQYFGPGTRLTVL.

This sequence joins TRBV5-4 and TRBJ1-2, with TRBD1 as a possible D gene (5 bases). Trimming cost V 3 bases and J 8 bases, with 17 bases left between them. The CDR3 is 14 amino acids. Per germline, CDR1 SGHNT and CDR2 YYREEE (reference sequence). The CDR3 sequence is CASSYGLTQGGYTF. CDR3 DNA: TGTGCCAGCAGCTACGGGTTAACCCAGGGAGGCTACACCTTC. The full variable domain, with the rest looked up from reference TRBV5-4 and TRBJ1-2, is ETGVTQSPTHLIKTRGQQVTLRCSSQSGHNTVSWYQQALGQGPQFIFQYYREEENGRGNFPPRFSGLQFPNYSSELNVNALELDDSALYLCASSYGLTQGGYTFGSGTRLTVV.

The J gene is TRBJ1-5, the V gene TRBV19; 8 bases agree with TRBD1. Germline CDR1 reads LNHDA; CDR2 reads SQIVND (reference sequence). This CDR3 comprises 17 residues. The V and J ends lost 4 bases and 0 bases, in that order; junction bases with no gene match: 8. Written as DNA, the CDR3 is TGTGCCAGTAGTACACAGGGGGGGCCCTATAGCAATCAGCCCCAGCATTTT. Translation gives CASSTQGGPYSNQPQHF.

This clone has just one count. The chain couples TRBV21-1 to TRBJ1-4; the tabulated D call, TRBD1, remains unverified against the DNA. TRBV21-1 is a pseudogene segment. CDR3 size: 15 residues. The CDR3 protein is CASSTSTGTNEKLFF. The CDR3 DNA follows: TGTGCCAGCAGCACCTCGACAGGGACTAATGAAAAACTGTTTTTT.

The gene calls are TRBV18 and TRBJ2-7; TRBD2 agrees at 7 bases. The length of the CDR3 is 12 residues. V trimming: 4 bases; J trimming: 6 bases; junction bases outside the gene matches: 3. Germline-derived CDR1 and CDR2 are KGHSH and LQKENI. CDR3 sequence (DNA): TGTGCCAGCTCACAGGCGGGGGTCGAGCAGTACTTC. This codes for CASSQAGVEQYF.